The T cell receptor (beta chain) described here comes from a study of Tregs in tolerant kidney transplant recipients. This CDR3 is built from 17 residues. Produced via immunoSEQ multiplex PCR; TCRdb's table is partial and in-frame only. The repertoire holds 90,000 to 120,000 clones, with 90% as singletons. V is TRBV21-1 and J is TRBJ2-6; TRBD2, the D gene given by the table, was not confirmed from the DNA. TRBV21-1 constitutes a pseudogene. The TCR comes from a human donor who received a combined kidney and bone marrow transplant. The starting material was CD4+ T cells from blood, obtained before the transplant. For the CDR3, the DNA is TGTGCCAGCAGCATCAGGGTGGAGGGACCTGGGGCCAACGTCCTGACTTTC. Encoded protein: CASSIRVEGPGANVLTF.